This T cell receptor (beta chain) was found in a study of cytotoxic CD8 clonotypes in ibrutinib-treated CLL. Assay: immunoSEQ multiplex PCR; the TCRdb copy retains only in-frame clones and omits some. This sample carries over 95,000 clones, 50% to 65% of them seen once, and the ten largest clones take 35% to 40%. Germline assignment: CDR1 MNHNY and CDR2 SVGAGI (reference sequence). The CDR3 runs to 13 residues. Trimming removed 8 bases at V and 0 bases at J, with 10 bases between. The genes are TRBV6-6 and TRBJ1-1, with D unresolved. The sequenced sample was PBMCs, obtained after 24 months of ibrutinib treatment. The TCR sequence derives from a human donor with chronic lymphocytic leukemia. This chain's CDR3 is CASSSKVNTEAFF. CDR3 DNA: TGTGCCAGCTCGTCCAAAGTGAACACTGAAGCTTTCTTT.